This is a list of T cell receptor beta chains from one sample in a study of long-term antiretroviral therapy in people with HIV. Repertoires were generated with immunoSEQ multiplex PCR, while TCRdb's copy carries only in-frame clones and drops some. The sample lists about 33,000 clones, around 96% occurring once. The sample in question was unsorted PBMCs, obtained around 6.6 years after starting antiretroviral therapy. These receptors all come from a man younger than 40 with HIV. Each CDR3 is given with its conserved first and last residue. Fields, in order: J gene, D gene, clone size, V gene, CDR3 protein, CDR3 DNA. The D gene is left open where the match is weak. Expanded clones get a size class; other rows say once, few or many, or leave the size out.

TRBJ2-1,-,-,TRBV11-2,CASSPLRRRYNEQFF,TGTGCCAGCAGCCCGCTGCGGCGGAGGTACAATGAGCAGTTCTTC
TRBJ2-7,-,-,TRBV2,CASSPGQTYEQYF,TGTGCCAGCAGTCCGGGACAAACCTACGAGCAGTACTTC
TRBJ1-2,-,-,TRBV7-2,CASSLDKVYGYTF,TGTGCCAGCAGCTTAGATAAGGTCTATGGCTACACCTTC
TRBJ1-3,-,-,TRBV15,CATSRVQGGLGIYF,TGTGCCACCAGCAGAGTACAGGGAGGTTTGGGCATATATTTT
TRBJ1-3,-,-,TRBV30,CAWSTGSGNTIYF,TGTGCCTGGAGTACAGGCTCTGGAAACACCATATATTTT
TRBJ2-5,-,once,TRBV20-1,CSARVQETQYF,TGCAGTGCTAGAGTACAGGAGACCCAGTACTTC
TRBJ2-7,-,-,TRBV6-5,CASKAGWGSSYEQYF,TGTGCCAGCAAGGCGGGATGGGGGAGCTCCTACGAGCAGTACTTC
TRBJ2-3,-,-,TRBV2,CASRPGTGTDTQYF,TGTGCCAGCAGGCCGGGAACAGGGACAGATACGCAGTATTTT
TRBJ1-2,-,-,TRBV6-5,CASSLDTMGYTF,TGTGCCAGCAGCCTCGACACAATGGGCTACACCTTC
TRBJ2-6,TRBD1,once,TRBV2,CATQRQGRIDSGANVLTF,TGTGCCACCCAAAGACAGGGCCGGATCGACTCTGGGGCCAACGTCCTGACTTTC
TRBJ1-1,TRBD1,-,TRBV18,CASSPQQGTQAEAFF,TGTGCCAGCTCACCCCAACAGGGGACACAGGCTGAAGCTTTCTTT
TRBJ2-2,-,-,TRBV9,CASSGLGDTGELFF,TGTGCCAGCAGCGGTTTAGGGGACACCGGGGAGCTGTTTTTT
TRBJ2-5,TRBD2,-,TRBV4-1,CASSQGPAGGVETQYF,TGCGCCAGCAGCCAAGGGCCAGCGGGGGGAGTAGAGACCCAGTACTTC
TRBJ2-7,-,-,TRBV6-5,CASKWGGEQYF,TGTGCCAGCAAGTGGGGCGGCGAGCAGTACTTC
TRBJ1-1,TRBD1,-,TRBV14,CASSQRDRRNTEAFF,TGTGCCAGCAGCCAGAGGGACAGAAGAAACACTGAAGCTTTCTTT
TRBJ1-2,TRBD1,-,TRBV6-1,CASNNRGRYGYTF,TGTGCCAGCAACAACAGGGGGAGGTATGGCTACACCTTC
TRBJ2-3,-,-,TRBV29-1,CSVDGTLYTDTQYF,TGCAGCGTCGACGGGACTCTGTACACAGATACGCAGTATTTT
TRBJ2-3,TRBD2,-,TRBV7-9,CASSLSGTVDTQYF,TGTGCCAGCAGCTTGAGCGGGACGGTAGATACGCAGTATTTT
TRBJ1-5,-,-,TRBV7-2,CASSLRQPQPQHF,TGTGCCAGCAGCTTAAGGCAGCCCCAGCCCCAGCATTTT
TRBJ2-4,TRBD2,once,TRBV4-3,CASSQDWSGGDIQYF,TGCGCCAGCAGCCAAGATTGGTCGGGAGGTGACATTCAGTACTTC
TRBJ1-5,-,-,TRBV15,CATSREGGEQPQHF,TGTGCCACCAGCAGGGAGGGAGGAGAACAGCCCCAGCATTTT
TRBJ1-2,TRBD1,-,TRBV19,CASSTRTGLAYGYTF,TGTGCCAGTAGTACTAGGACAGGGCTTGCCTATGGCTACACCTTC
TRBJ1-1,-,-,TRBV6-5,CASSPRRRIEAFF,TGTGCCAGCAGTCCCAGACGGAGGATTGAAGCTTTCTTT
TRBJ2-7,-,-,TRBV4-2,CASSQEPPFRAETYEQYF,TGTGCCAGCAGCCAAGAGCCCCCCTTTCGGGCGGAGACCTACGAGCAGTACTTC
TRBJ2-5,-,-,TRBV7-9,CATESTRGQTQYF,TGTGCCACCGAGAGTACCAGGGGTCAGACCCAGTACTTC
TRBJ2-7,-,-,TRBV7-8,CASSLGRAYEQYF,TGTGCCAGCAGCTTAGGGCGGGCCTACGAGCAGTACTTC
TRBJ2-7,TRBD2,-,TRBV19,CASSIGLAGPTYEQYF,TGTGCCAGTAGTATAGGACTAGCGGGGCCTACCTACGAGCAGTACTTC
TRBJ1-1,-,-,TRBV5-1,CASAWQGPSNTEAFF,TGCGCCAGCGCGTGGCAGGGCCCCTCGAACACTGAAGCTTTCTTT
TRBJ1-1,-,-,TRBV9,CASSFITGNTEAFF,TGTGCCAGCAGCTTCATCACAGGGAACACTGAAGCTTTCTTT
TRBJ2-7,TRBD2,once,TRBV7-2,CASSLSGIGYEQYF,TGTGCCAGCAGCTTAAGCGGGATTGGTTACGAGCAGTACTTC
TRBJ1-5,TRBD1,-,TRBV19,CASSRRTGNNQPQHF,TGTGCCAGTAGTAGAAGGACAGGGAATAATCAGCCCCAGCATTTT
TRBJ1-1,-,once,TRBV29-1,CSVAGLMNTEAFF,TGCAGCGTAGCCGGACTCATGAACACTGAAGCTTTCTTT
TRBJ2-2,TRBD2,-,TRBV4-3,CASRLRWAGTKANTGELFF,TGCGCCAGCAGACTAAGGTGGGCAGGGACTAAAGCGAACACCGGGGAGCTGTTTTTT
TRBJ2-2,-,once,TRBV5-1,CASSLGRGNGELFF,TGCGCCAGCAGCTTGGGGCGGGGAAACGGGGAGCTGTTTTTT
TRBJ1-2,-,once,TRBV27,CASRLAQNYGYTF,TGTGCCAGCAGGTTGGCCCAAAACTATGGCTACACCTTC
TRBJ2-2,TRBD1,once,TRBV9,CASSQGAGELFF,TGTGCCAGCAGCCAGGGGGCCGGGGAGCTGTTTTTT
TRBJ2-7,-,-,TRBV29-1,CSVGDGYEQYF,TGCAGCGTTGGGGACGGCTACGAGCAGTACTTC
TRBJ1-2,-,-,TRBV2,CASSEFGTQGGYTF,TGTGCCAGCAGTGAATTTGGGACTCAAGGCGGCTACACCTTC
TRBJ1-5,-,-,TRBV4-1,CASSQAGGGQPQHF,TGCGCCAGCAGCCAAGCCGGGGGTGGGCAGCCCCAGCATTTT
TRBJ2-5,TRBD2,-,TRBV19,CASSIRLAGEETQYF,TGTGCCAGTAGTATTCGGCTAGCGGGAGAGGAGACCCAGTACTTC
TRBJ2-7,-,-,TRBV5-8,CASSFVVYEQYF,TGTGCCAGCAGCTTCGTAGTCTACGAGCAGTACTTC
TRBJ1-2,-,-,TRBV29-1,CSVASSYGYTF,TGCAGCGTTGCGTCTTCCTATGGCTACACCTTC